Listed below are T cell receptor beta chains from one sample, sequenced in a study of beta chain features in type 1 diabetes. The method was immunoSEQ multiplex PCR; TCRdb's version includes in-frame clones alone and lacks a portion of them. The sample records about 150,000 clones, about 9.2% being singletons. The sample taken for sequencing was central memory CD4+ T cells from blood. These receptors all stem from a man between 18 and 29 years old in good health. CDR3s include the opening cysteine and the closing phenylalanine or tryptophan. The D gene is left open where the match is weak. Clone size, where shown, is once, few, many, or a class for clones that have expanded.

j_call	v_call	cdr3_length	d_call	clone_size	cdr3_nt	cdr3_aa
TRBJ2-3	TRBV29-1	14	TRBD2	few	TGCAGCGTTGAGGAGCGGGGGGGACAACGGGCGCAGTATTTT	CSVEERGGQRAQYF
TRBJ2-2	TRBV27	14	.	few	TGTGCCAGCAGTTTTTCAGGGATCACCGGGGAGCTGTTTTTT	CASSFSGITGELFF
TRBJ2-1	TRBV5-8	10	.	.	TGTGCCAGCAGCCCCGGAGCGCAGTTCTTC	CASSPGAQFF
TRBJ1-5	TRBV9	15	.	.	TGTGCCAGCAGCGTATCGTCAGGGGGCAATCAGCCCCAGCATTTT	CASSVSSGGNQPQHF
TRBJ2-3	TRBV6-5	13	TRBD1	few	TGTGCCAGCACTTGGCAGGGGGCTAATACGCAGTATTTT	CASTWQGANTQYF
TRBJ2-3	TRBV29-1	12	TRBD2	few	TGCAGCGTTGGACTAGCGATAGATACGCAGTATTTT	CSVGLAIDTQYF
TRBJ2-1	TRBV11-3	16	.	.	TGTGCCAGCAGCTTAGATCCGGGAAGCTCCTACAATGAGCAGTTCTTC	CASSLDPGSSYNEQFF
TRBJ2-7	TRBV6-1	11	.	many	TGTGCCAGCAGTGACTTAGGAGAGGAGTACTTC	CASSDLGEEYF
TRBJ2-1	TRBV18	14	.	few	TGTGCCAGCTCACCACCGCCAGGGGCAAATGAGCAGTTCTTC	CASSPPPGANEQFF
TRBJ1-2	TRBV9	15	TRBD1	few	TGTGCCAGCAGCGCCAGGACAGGGGGCAGCTATGGCTACACCTTC	CASSARTGGSYGYTF
TRBJ1-5	TRBV28	16	TRBD1	.	TGTGCCAGCAGCTCCGGAGGGCGACAGGGGAGACAGCCCCAGCATTTT	CASSSGGRQGRQPQHF
TRBJ2-6	TRBV7-2	15	TRBD2	.	TGTGCCAGCAGCTTAGGAACGGGGGGGACCAACGTCCTGACTTTC	CASSLGTGGTNVLTF
TRBJ1-3	TRBV5-1	15	.	.	TGCGCCAGCAGCTTTGACGGAGCCTCTGGAAACACCATATATTTT	CASSFDGASGNTIYF
TRBJ1-4	TRBV14	16	.	many	TGTGCCAGCAGCCAAGATGGCATACCCGCCAATGAAAAACTGTTTTTT	CASSQDGIPANEKLFF
TRBJ1-5	TRBV4-1	17	TRBD1	few	TGCGCCAGCAGCCTACTCGTTGACAGGGGGGGTAATCAGCCCCAGCATTTT	CASSLLVDRGGNQPQHF
TRBJ2-1	TRBV7-2	15	TRBD2	few	TGTGCCAGCAGCTCGGGGACTAGCTCCTACAATGAGCAGTTCTTC	CASSSGTSSYNEQFF
TRBJ2-5	TRBV7-2	12	.	.	TGTGCCAGCAGCGGACTGAGGGAGACCCAGTACTTC	CASSGLRETQYF
TRBJ2-1	TRBV6-5	12	TRBD1	.	TGTGCCAGCAGTTACGGGACAGAACTGCAGTTCTTC	CASSYGTELQFF
TRBJ2-2	TRBV4-2	17	TRBD1	few	TGTGCCAGCAGCCAAGCCCCAGGGGGCATGTACACCGGGGAGCTGTTTTTT	CASSQAPGGMYTGELFF
TRBJ2-1	TRBV18	15	TRBD2	few	TGTGCCAGCTCACCAGTCGGCCCGGGGGGAGATGAGCAGTTCTTC	CASSPVGPGGDEQFF
TRBJ2-7	TRBV30	16	.	few	TGTGCCTGGAGTGCCATCAACAGGGCCAGATCCTACGAGCAGTACTTC	CAWSAINRARSYEQYF
TRBJ2-3	TRBV7-6	14	TRBD1	few	TGTGCCAGCAGCTTAGGGGACAGGCCAGATACGCAGTATTTT	CASSLGDRPDTQYF
TRBJ1-2	TRBV6-6	13	TRBD1	few	TGTGCCAGCGGCCCGAGGGGGCGGGATGGCTACACCTTC	CASGPRGRDGYTF
TRBJ1-2	TRBV6-6	13	.	once	TGTGCCAGCAGTCTACAGGGCTGGGATGGCTACACCTTC	CASSLQGWDGYTF
TRBJ2-7	TRBV7-9	16	TRBD1	.	TGTGCCAGCAGCTTAATAAACAGGGGTTATATTTACGAGCAGTACTTC	CASSLINRGYIYEQYF
TRBJ2-2	TRBV6-5	15	TRBD1	.	TGTGCCAGCAGTTACTCAGGACAGGGTGAGGGGGAGCTGTTTTTT	CASSYSGQGEGELFF
TRBJ2-5	TRBV5-1	17	TRBD2	.	TGCGCCAGCAGCTTGGTAGCGGGGGAACCCGGGGGAGAGACCCAGTACTTC	CASSLVAGEPGGETQYF
TRBJ1-2	TRBV30	14	TRBD1	few	TGTGCCTGGAGTACCGGGACAGGGGGGTATGGCTACACCTTC	CAWSTGTGGYGYTF
TRBJ2-1	TRBV7-9	13	.	few	TGTGCCAGCAGCCCATATGGGCACGATGAGCAGTTCTTC	CASSPYGHDEQFF
TRBJ2-7	TRBV11-2	13	TRBD1	few	TGTGCCAGCAGTTCCGACAGGGTAGGCGAGCAGTACTTC	CASSSDRVGEQYF
TRBJ2-1	TRBV4-3	19	TRBD2	few	TGCGCCAGCAGCCACGCGTGGATCGTCTGGCGGGGGGGAAACAATGAGCAGTTCTTC	CASSHAWIVWRGGNNEQFF
TRBJ1-4	TRBV7-9	16	TRBD1	.	TGTGCCAGCAGCTCCCGGACAGGGTCAACTAATGAAAAACTGTTTTTT	CASSSRTGSTNEKLFF
TRBJ2-7	TRBV7-2	13	.	few	TGTGCCAGCAGCTTAGGGTGGACAGCCGAGCAGTACTTC	CASSLGWTAEQYF
TRBJ1-2	TRBV7-2	15	.	.	TGTGCCAGCAGCTTATTTGTCTCAGGGGCCTATGGCTACACCTTC	CASSLFVSGAYGYTF
TRBJ2-3	TRBV30	15	.	few	TGTGCCTGGAGTGTACTGGTCGGGAGAACAGATACGCAGTATTTT	CAWSVLVGRTDTQYF
TRBJ2-5	TRBV19	14	TRBD1	few	TGTGCCAGTAGTATGATCAGGGGGAGTGAGACCCAGTACTTC	CASSMIRGSETQYF
TRBJ2-3	TRBV4-3	15	TRBD2	.	TGCGCCAGCAGCCGCCTAGCGGGACGGTCAGATACGCAGTATTTT	CASSRLAGRSDTQYF
TRBJ2-7	TRBV30	15	TRBD1	.	TGTGCCTGGAGTGGTCTGGGACAGGGAACCTACGAGCAGTACTTC	CAWSGLGQGTYEQYF
TRBJ2-3	TRBV5-1	15	TRBD1	few	TGCGCCAGCAGCTTGGGACAGGGCCGCACAGATACGCAGTATTTT	CASSLGQGRTDTQYF
TRBJ2-5	TRBV7-2	14	.	.	TGTGCCAGCAGCTCCGTCGGCGGATGGGAGACCCAGTACTTC	CASSSVGGWETQYF
TRBJ1-3	TRBV18	17	TRBD1	.	TGTGCCAGCTCAGCACCGGGACAGCGATACTCTGGAAACACCATATATTTT	CASSAPGQRYSGNTIYF
TRBJ1-1	TRBV10-3	14	TRBD1	few	TGTGCCATCATCAAAGGGACAGCGAACACTGAAGCTTTCTTT	CAIIKGTANTEAFF
TRBJ2-5	TRBV6-5	14	TRBD1	few	TGTGCCAGCAGTCCAAAGGGGGCTAGAGAGACCCAGTACTTC	CASSPKGARETQYF
TRBJ1-2	TRBV18	13	.	few	TGTGCCAGCTCACCACCGGGAGACTATGGCTACACCTTC	CASSPPGDYGYTF
TRBJ2-7	TRBV18	14	TRBD1	.	TGTGCCAGCTCACCGGCGACAGGGGATCTCGAGCAGTACTTC	CASSPATGDLEQYF
TRBJ2-1	TRBV28	12	.	many	TGTGCCAGCAGTTTACAGAGGGCTGAGCAGTTCTTC	CASSLQRAEQFF
TRBJ1-2	TRBV28	15	.	few	TGTGCCAGCAGTTTCCCAGGGTCCCCTTCCCATGGCTACACCTTC	CASSFPGSPSHGYTF
TRBJ2-1	TRBV7-2	16	TRBD1	.	TGTGCCAGCAGCTTGAAGGGACAGGGGGTACACAATGAGCAGTTCTTC	CASSLKGQGVHNEQFF
TRBJ2-1	TRBV6-6	12	TRBD1	few	TGTGCCAGCAGTACCAGGGGGAATGAGCAGTTCTTC	CASSTRGNEQFF
TRBJ1-2	TRBV18	16	.	.	TGTGCCAGCTCACCACTAAGGACACCGGTCTGGGATGGCTACACCTTC	CASSPLRTPVWDGYTF
TRBJ2-1	TRBV6-1	13	TRBD1	.	TGTGCCAGCAGTGACGGACAGGGCAGTGAGCAGTTCTTC	CASSDGQGSEQFF
TRBJ1-2	TRBV7-8	15	.	.	TGTGCCAGCAGCGCCCAAATGGGGGCCGGGTATGGCTACACCTTC	CASSAQMGAGYGYTF
TRBJ2-7	TRBV23-1	16	TRBD1	few	TGCGCCAGCAGCCATCGTAAGGACAGGCTCTCCTACGAGCAGTACTTC	CASSHRKDRLSYEQYF
TRBJ2-5	TRBV5-1	15	TRBD1	.	TGCGCCAGCAGCTTGGTGGCAGGGGGTCAAGAGACCCAGTACTTC	CASSLVAGGQETQYF
TRBJ1-5	TRBV2	14	.	.	TGTGCCAGCAATGGACAGTATAGCAATCAGCCCCAGCATTTT	CASNGQYSNQPQHF
TRBJ1-5	TRBV30	14	.	few	TGTGCCTGGAGTTTCCCAGGGTCAAATCAGCCCCAGCATTTT	CAWSFPGSNQPQHF
TRBJ2-3	TRBV5-4	16	TRBD2	.	TGTGCCAGCAGCTTGCAAGCGGGGGGGAGCACAGATACGCAGTATTTT	CASSLQAGGSTDTQYF
TRBJ1-6	TRBV25-1	14	TRBD1	.	TGTGCCAGCAGCGACAGGGGTGGGGGCTCACCCCTCCACTTT	CASSDRGGGSPLHF
TRBJ1-5	TRBV6-5	12	.	few	TGTGCCAGCAGTTCCAGGGGTCAGCCCCAGCATTTT	CASSSRGQPQHF